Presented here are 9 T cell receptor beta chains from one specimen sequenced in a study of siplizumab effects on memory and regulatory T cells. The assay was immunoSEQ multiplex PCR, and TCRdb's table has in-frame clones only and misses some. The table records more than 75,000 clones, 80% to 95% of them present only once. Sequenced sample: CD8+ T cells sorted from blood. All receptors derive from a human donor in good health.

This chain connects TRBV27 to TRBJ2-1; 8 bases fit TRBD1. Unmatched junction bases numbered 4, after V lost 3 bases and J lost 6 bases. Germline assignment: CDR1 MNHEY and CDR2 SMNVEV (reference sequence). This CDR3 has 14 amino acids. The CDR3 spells CASSFRTGRNEQFF. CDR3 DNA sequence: TGTGCCAGCAGTTTCCGGACAGGGCGCAATGAGCAGTTCTTC.

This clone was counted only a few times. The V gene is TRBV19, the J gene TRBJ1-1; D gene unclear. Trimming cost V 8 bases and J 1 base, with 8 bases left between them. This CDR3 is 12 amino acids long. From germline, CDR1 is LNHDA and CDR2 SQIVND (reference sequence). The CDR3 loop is CASAPGNTEAFF. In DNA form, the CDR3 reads TGTGCCAGTGCGCCTGGGAACACTGAAGCTTTCTTT.

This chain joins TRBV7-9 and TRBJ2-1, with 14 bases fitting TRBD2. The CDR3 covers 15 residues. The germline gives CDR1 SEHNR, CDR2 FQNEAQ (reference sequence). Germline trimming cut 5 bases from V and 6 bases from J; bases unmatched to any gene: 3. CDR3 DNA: TGTGCCAGCAGCGTCGGGACTAGCGGGAGCAATGAGCAGTTCTTC. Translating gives CASSVGTSGSNEQFF.

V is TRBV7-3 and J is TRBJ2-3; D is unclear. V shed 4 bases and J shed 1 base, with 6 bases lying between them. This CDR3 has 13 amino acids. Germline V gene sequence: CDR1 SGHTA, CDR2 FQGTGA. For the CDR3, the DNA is TGTGCCAGCAGCTCCCTAGGCACAGATACGCAGTATTTT. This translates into CASSSLGTDTQYF.

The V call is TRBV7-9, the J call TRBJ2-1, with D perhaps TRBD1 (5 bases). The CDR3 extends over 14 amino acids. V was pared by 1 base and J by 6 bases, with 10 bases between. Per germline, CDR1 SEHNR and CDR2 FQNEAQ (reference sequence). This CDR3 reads CASSLVQGPNEQFF. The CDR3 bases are TGTGCCAGCAGCTTAGTCCAGGGTCCCAATGAGCAGTTCTTC.

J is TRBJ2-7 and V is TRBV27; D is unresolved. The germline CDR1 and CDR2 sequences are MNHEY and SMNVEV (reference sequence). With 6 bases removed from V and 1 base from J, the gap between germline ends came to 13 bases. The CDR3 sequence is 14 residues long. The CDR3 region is CASSHGLGSYEQYF. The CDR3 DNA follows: TGTGCCAGCAGCCATGGCCTCGGTTCCTACGAGCAGTACTTC.

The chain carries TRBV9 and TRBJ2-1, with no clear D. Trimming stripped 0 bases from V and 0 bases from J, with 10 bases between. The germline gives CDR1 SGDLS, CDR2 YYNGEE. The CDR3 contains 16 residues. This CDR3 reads CASSVGHSPSYNEQFF. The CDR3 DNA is TGTGCCAGCAGCGTAGGACATTCGCCCTCCTACAATGAGCAGTTCTTC.

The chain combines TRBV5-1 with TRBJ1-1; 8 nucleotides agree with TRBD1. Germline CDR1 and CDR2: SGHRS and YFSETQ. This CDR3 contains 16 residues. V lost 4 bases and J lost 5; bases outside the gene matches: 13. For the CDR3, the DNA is TGCGCCAGCAGCCTAGGACAGGGCTGGATAAAAACTGAAGCTTTCTTT. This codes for CASSLGQGWIKTEAFF. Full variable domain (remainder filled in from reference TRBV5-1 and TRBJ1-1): KAGVTQTPRYLIKTRGQQVTLSCSPISGHRSVSWYQQTPGQGLQFLFEYFSETQRNKGNFPGRFSGRQFSNSRSEMNVSTLELGDSALYLCASSLGQGWIKTEAFFGQGTRLTVV.

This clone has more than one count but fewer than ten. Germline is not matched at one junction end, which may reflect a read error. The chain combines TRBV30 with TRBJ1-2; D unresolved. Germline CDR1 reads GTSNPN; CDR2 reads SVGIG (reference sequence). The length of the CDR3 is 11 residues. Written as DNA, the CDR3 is TGTGCCTGGAACCTCGGCCTCCGGAGTTACTTC. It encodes CAWNLGLRSYF.